These T cell receptor beta chains were read from a single sample in a study of post-analysis software for immune sequencing data. TCRdb reprocessed the PCR reads via MiXCR and lists one record per CDR3 protein. The sample yields about 500,000 distinct CDR3 sequences, approximately 46% seen once. The sequenced sample was blood. These receptor sequences come from a girl under 18 with multiple sclerosis. Each CDR3 is given with its conserved first and last residue. Each record gives: D gene, CDR3 length, clone size, V gene, J gene, CDR3 DNA, CDR3 protein. D genes are given only for firm matches. Clone sizes are given selectively: once, few, many, or a class where the clone is expanded.

d_call: -; cdr3_length: 15; clone_size: few; v_call: TRBV7-2; j_call: TRBJ1-2; cdr3_nt: TGTGCCAGCAGCTTATCAGGCCAATCTAACTATGGCTACACCTTC; cdr3_aa: CASSLSGQSNYGYTF
d_call: TRBD2; cdr3_length: 13; clone_size: many; v_call: TRBV29-1; j_call: TRBJ2-3; cdr3_nt: TGCAGCGTGATTAGCGGGAGCGGCGATACGCAGTATTTT; cdr3_aa: CSVISGSGDTQYF
d_call: -; cdr3_length: 13; clone_size: -; v_call: TRBV6-1; j_call: TRBJ2-2; cdr3_nt: TGTGCCAGCAGTGACCGGGGCGGCGGGGAGCTGTTTTTT; cdr3_aa: CASSDRGGGELFF
d_call: TRBD1; cdr3_length: 15; clone_size: few; v_call: TRBV28; j_call: TRBJ2-7; cdr3_nt: TGTGCCAGCAGTTTATCGGCAGGGGGTTTCGGCGAGCAGTACTTC; cdr3_aa: CASSLSAGGFGEQYF
d_call: TRBD2; cdr3_length: 14; clone_size: -; v_call: TRBV12-3/TRBV12-4; j_call: TRBJ2-2; cdr3_nt: TGTGCCAGCAGTTCCGGGGGGAACGCCGGGGAGCTGTTTTTT; cdr3_aa: CASSSGGNAGELFF
d_call: -; cdr3_length: 11; clone_size: -; v_call: TRBV2; j_call: TRBJ1-4; cdr3_nt: TGTGCCAGCGTTCAGGGTGAAAAACTGTTTTTT; cdr3_aa: CASVQGEKLFF
d_call: -; cdr3_length: 15; clone_size: -; v_call: TRBV7-2; j_call: TRBJ1-5; cdr3_nt: TGTGCCAGCAGCTTTCAGACAGTCGTCAATCAGCCCCAGCATTTT; cdr3_aa: CASSFQTVVNQPQHF
d_call: TRBD2; cdr3_length: 15; clone_size: -; v_call: TRBV20-1; j_call: TRBJ2-1; cdr3_nt: TGCAGTGCTAGAGACGGGACTAGCGGGATCGGTGAGCAGTTCTTC; cdr3_aa: CSARDGTSGIGEQFF
d_call: -; cdr3_length: 16; clone_size: -; v_call: TRBV7-6; j_call: TRBJ2-3; cdr3_nt: TGTGCCAGCAGCTCGCCCCTGAGAAAAACAGGGGATACGCAGTATTTT; cdr3_aa: CASSSPLRKTGDTQYF
d_call: -; cdr3_length: 14; clone_size: -; v_call: TRBV20-1; j_call: TRBJ2-3; cdr3_nt: TGCTGTGCTAGATCCCCCGGGAGAACAGATACGCAGTATTTT; cdr3_aa: CCARSPGRTDTQYF
d_call: TRBD1; cdr3_length: 12; clone_size: few; v_call: TRBV20-1; j_call: TRBJ2-7; cdr3_nt: TGCAGTGCTACCGGACAGGACCTCGAGCAGTACTTC; cdr3_aa: CSATGQDLEQYF
d_call: TRBD2; cdr3_length: 17; clone_size: once; v_call: TRBV7-8; j_call: TRBJ2-7; cdr3_nt: TGTGCCAGCAGCTTAAGCGGGGGGACTAGCGTTGCCTACGAGCAGTACTTC; cdr3_aa: CASSLSGGTSVAYEQYF
d_call: -; cdr3_length: 12; clone_size: few; v_call: TRBV15; j_call: TRBJ2-1; cdr3_nt: TGTGCCACCAGTTATGTCCGGGAGGAGCAGTTCTTC; cdr3_aa: CATSYVREEQFF
d_call: -; cdr3_length: 11; clone_size: few; v_call: TRBV12-3/TRBV12-4; j_call: TRBJ2-1; cdr3_nt: TGTGCCAGTACCGTAGGGCTTGAGCAGTTCTTC; cdr3_aa: CASTVGLEQFF
d_call: TRBD2; cdr3_length: 17; clone_size: -; v_call: TRBV4-1; j_call: TRBJ2-5; cdr3_nt: TGCGCCAGCAGCTTAGGGGGTAGTAGCGGGACCCAAGAGACCCAGTACTTC; cdr3_aa: CASSLGGSSGTQETQYF
d_call: -; cdr3_length: 15; clone_size: -; v_call: TRBV7-3; j_call: TRBJ2-2; cdr3_nt: TGTGCCAGCAGCTTTACCTCCCAAGCCACCGGGGAGCTGTTTTTT; cdr3_aa: CASSFTSQATGELFF
d_call: TRBD1; cdr3_length: 15; clone_size: few; v_call: TRBV6-5; j_call: TRBJ2-3; cdr3_nt: TGTGCCAGCAGTTACGGGACAGAGAACACAGATACGCAGTATTTT; cdr3_aa: CASSYGTENTDTQYF
d_call: -; cdr3_length: 15; clone_size: few; v_call: TRBV5-1; j_call: TRBJ2-7; cdr3_nt: TGCGCCAGCAGCCAGTCGGCAGGGGACTCCTACGAGCAGTACTTC; cdr3_aa: CASSQSAGDSYEQYF
d_call: -; cdr3_length: 17; clone_size: -; v_call: TRBV4-2; j_call: TRBJ2-6; cdr3_nt: TGTGCCAGCAGCACCAGCCCCAGAGGGTTGGAAGCCAACGTCCTGACTTTC; cdr3_aa: CASSTSPRGLEANVLTF
d_call: -; cdr3_length: 11; clone_size: -; v_call: TRBV29-1; j_call: TRBJ2-1; cdr3_nt: TGCAGCGTTGCCGGGCCCGATGAGCAGTTCTTC; cdr3_aa: CSVAGPDEQFF
d_call: TRBD2; cdr3_length: 15; clone_size: few; v_call: TRBV20-1; j_call: TRBJ2-3; cdr3_nt: TGCAGTGCTAGAAGAGCGGGAGTTAATACAGATACGCAGTATTTT; cdr3_aa: CSARRAGVNTDTQYF
d_call: -; cdr3_length: 13; clone_size: few; v_call: TRBV29-1; j_call: TRBJ2-7; cdr3_nt: TGCAGCGTTGAGTGGACGGGACGGTACGAGCAGTACTTC; cdr3_aa: CSVEWTGRYEQYF
d_call: -; cdr3_length: 15; clone_size: few; v_call: TRBV10-3; j_call: TRBJ2-7; cdr3_nt: TGTGCCATCAGTGAGATTCCTGGCAGGGACTACGAGCAGTACTTC; cdr3_aa: CAISEIPGRDYEQYF
d_call: TRBD2; cdr3_length: 21; clone_size: once; v_call: TRBV12-3/TRBV12-4; j_call: TRBJ2-3; cdr3_nt: TGTGCCAGCAGCTACAAACGGAAGGGCCTACTAGCGGGAGAAGACACAGATACGCAGTATTTT; cdr3_aa: CASSYKRKGLLAGEDTDTQYF
d_call: TRBD1; cdr3_length: 15; clone_size: -; v_call: TRBV18; j_call: TRBJ1-4; cdr3_nt: TGTGCCAGCTCACGATCAGGACAGGGTGAAGAAAAACTGTTTTTT; cdr3_aa: CASSRSGQGEEKLFF
d_call: -; cdr3_length: 15; clone_size: -; v_call: TRBV12-3/TRBV12-4; j_call: TRBJ2-7; cdr3_nt: TGTGCCAGCAGCCATGGGGACCGCGACCACTACGAGCAGTACTTC; cdr3_aa: CASSHGDRDHYEQYF
d_call: TRBD1; cdr3_length: 15; clone_size: once; v_call: TRBV2; j_call: TRBJ2-1; cdr3_nt: TGTGCCAGCAGTGCGGACAGGGGTGAGAACAATGAGCAGTTCTTC; cdr3_aa: CASSADRGENNEQFF
d_call: -; cdr3_length: 14; clone_size: few; v_call: TRBV7-3; j_call: TRBJ2-5; cdr3_nt: TGTGCCAGCAGCTTAGGCCGGGATTTAGGGACCCAGTACTTC; cdr3_aa: CASSLGRDLGTQYF
d_call: TRBD2; cdr3_length: 16; clone_size: -; v_call: TRBV3-1; j_call: TRBJ2-7; cdr3_nt: TGTGCCAGCAGCCAAGTGACTAGCGGATTCTCCTACGAGCAGTACTTC; cdr3_aa: CASSQVTSGFSYEQYF
d_call: -; cdr3_length: 13; clone_size: -; v_call: TRBV7-2; j_call: TRBJ2-7; cdr3_nt: TGTGCCAGCAGCTTAATACAGGCCGACGAGCAGTACTTC; cdr3_aa: CASSLIQADEQYF
d_call: -; cdr3_length: 14; clone_size: -; v_call: TRBV10-3; j_call: TRBJ1-5; cdr3_nt: TGTGCCATCAGGGACCCACTCCTCAATCAGCCCCAGCATTTT; cdr3_aa: CAIRDPLLNQPQHF
d_call: -; cdr3_length: 11; clone_size: -; v_call: TRBV25-1; j_call: TRBJ2-5; cdr3_nt: TGTGCCAGCGGCCCCAGGGAGACCCAGTACTTC; cdr3_aa: CASGPRETQYF
d_call: -; cdr3_length: 16; clone_size: once; v_call: TRBV6-6; j_call: TRBJ1-4; cdr3_nt: TGTGCCAGCAGCTACATTCAGGGGTCAACTAATGAAAAACTGTTTTTT; cdr3_aa: CASSYIQGSTNEKLFF
d_call: TRBD2; cdr3_length: 14; clone_size: -; v_call: TRBV29-1; j_call: TRBJ2-1; cdr3_nt: TGCAGCGTTGTATCGAGCGGGAGGGGTGCTGGGCAGTTCTTC; cdr3_aa: CSVVSSGRGAGQFF